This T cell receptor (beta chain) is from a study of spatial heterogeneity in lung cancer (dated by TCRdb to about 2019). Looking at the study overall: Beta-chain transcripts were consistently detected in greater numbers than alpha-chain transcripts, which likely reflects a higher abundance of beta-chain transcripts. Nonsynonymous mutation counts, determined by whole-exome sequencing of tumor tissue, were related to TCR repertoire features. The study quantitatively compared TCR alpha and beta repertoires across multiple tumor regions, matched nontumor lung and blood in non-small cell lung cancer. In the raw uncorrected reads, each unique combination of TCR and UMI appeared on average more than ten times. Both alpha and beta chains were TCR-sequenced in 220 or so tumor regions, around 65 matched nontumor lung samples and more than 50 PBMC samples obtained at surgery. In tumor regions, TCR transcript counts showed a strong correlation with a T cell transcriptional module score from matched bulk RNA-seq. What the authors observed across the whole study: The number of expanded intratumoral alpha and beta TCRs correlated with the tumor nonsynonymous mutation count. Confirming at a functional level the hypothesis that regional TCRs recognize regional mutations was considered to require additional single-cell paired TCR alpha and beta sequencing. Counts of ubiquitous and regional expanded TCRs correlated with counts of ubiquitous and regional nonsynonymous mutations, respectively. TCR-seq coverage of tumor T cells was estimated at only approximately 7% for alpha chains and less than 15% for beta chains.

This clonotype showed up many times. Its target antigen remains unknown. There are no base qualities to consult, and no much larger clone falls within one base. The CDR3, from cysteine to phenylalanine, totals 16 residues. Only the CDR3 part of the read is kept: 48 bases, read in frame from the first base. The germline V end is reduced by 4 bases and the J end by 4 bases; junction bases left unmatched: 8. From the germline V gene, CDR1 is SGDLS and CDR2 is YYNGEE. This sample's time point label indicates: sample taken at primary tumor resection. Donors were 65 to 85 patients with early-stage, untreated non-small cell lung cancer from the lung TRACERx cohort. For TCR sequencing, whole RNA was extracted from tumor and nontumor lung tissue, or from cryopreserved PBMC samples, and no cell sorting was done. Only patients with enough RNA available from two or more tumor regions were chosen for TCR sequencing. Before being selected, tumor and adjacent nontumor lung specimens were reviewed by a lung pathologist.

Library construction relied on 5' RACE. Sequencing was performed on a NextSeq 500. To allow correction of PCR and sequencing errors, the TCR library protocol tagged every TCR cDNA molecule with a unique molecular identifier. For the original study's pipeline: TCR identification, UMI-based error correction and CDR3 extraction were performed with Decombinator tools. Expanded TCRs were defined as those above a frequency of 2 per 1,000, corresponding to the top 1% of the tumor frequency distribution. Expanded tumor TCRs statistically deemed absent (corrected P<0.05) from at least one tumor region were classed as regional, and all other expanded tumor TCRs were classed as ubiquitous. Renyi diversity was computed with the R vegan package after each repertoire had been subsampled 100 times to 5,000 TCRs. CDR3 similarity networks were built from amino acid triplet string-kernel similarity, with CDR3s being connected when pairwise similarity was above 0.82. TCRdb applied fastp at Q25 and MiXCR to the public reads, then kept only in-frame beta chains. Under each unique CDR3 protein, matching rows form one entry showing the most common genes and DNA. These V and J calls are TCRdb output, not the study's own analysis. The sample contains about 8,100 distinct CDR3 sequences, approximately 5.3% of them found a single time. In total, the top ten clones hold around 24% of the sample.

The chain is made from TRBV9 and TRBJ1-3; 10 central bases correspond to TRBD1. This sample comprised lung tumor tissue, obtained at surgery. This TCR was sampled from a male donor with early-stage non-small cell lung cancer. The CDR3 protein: CASSPQGQGTGNTIYF. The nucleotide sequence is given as TGTGCCAGCAGCCCCCAGGGACAGGGGACGGGAAACACCATATATTTT. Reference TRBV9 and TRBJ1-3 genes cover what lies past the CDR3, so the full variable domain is DSGVTQTPKHLITATGQRVTLRCSPRSGDLSVYWYQQSLDQGLQFLIQYYNGEERAKGNILERFSAQQFPDLHSELNLSSLELGDSALYFCASSPQGQGTGNTIYFGEGSWLTVV.